The T cell receptor beta chain under discussion was sequenced for a study of blood T cell repertoires in COVID-19. At the level of the study: The analysed material was cDNA or gDNA that came from T cells, B-cell-depleted T cells, or PBMCs.

Libraries were prepared by immunoSEQ multiplex PCR; TCRdb keeps only in-frame clonotypes and omits some of them. The sample has fewer than 500,000 clones; around 87% are singletons. With V trimmed by 8 bases and J by 4 bases, 6 bases remained unmatched. Germline V gene sequence: CDR1 MNHEY, CDR2 SMNVEV (reference sequence). The CDR3 extends over 13 amino acids. The cohort comprised adults aged roughly 18 to 95 years residing in about 25 US areas. Assignment of participants to cohorts was predicated upon participant-reported clinical history. This receptor was taken from a woman aged 25 to 39 with acute COVID-19. Material for sequencing was PBMCs or T cells enriched from blood (not recorded which). This rearrangement joins TRBV27 to TRBJ1-2; TRBD1 aligns across 8 bases. The CDR3 nucleotides read TGTGCCAGCGGGACGGGACAGGCCTATGGCTACACCTTC. The encoded protein is CASGTGQAYGYTF.